Following are 13 T cell receptor beta chains from one sample sequenced in a study of cytomegalovirus exposure and HLA in healthy donors. Use of 60 Vbeta and 13 Jbeta primers characterized the PCR. The assay was immunoSEQ multiplex PCR, and TCRdb's table has in-frame clones only and misses some. The sample lists approximately 100,000 clones; approximately 82% were seen once. The specimen was PBMCs. The receptors stem from a man aged 35 to 55 in good health and CMV-seronegative.

This clone was seen more than once but under ten times. This chain uses TRBV15 with TRBJ2-5; tentative D call: TRBD2 (5 bases). This CDR3 contains 15 residues. Germline assignment: CDR1 LNHNV and CDR2 YYDKDF (reference sequence). Trimming removed 2 bases at V and 5 bases at J, with 15 bases between. In nucleotides, the CDR3 is TGTGCCACCAGCAGAAACCGGGGAACTGGGGAGACCCAGTACTTC. It specifies CATSRNRGTGETQYF.

The V call is TRBV6-1, the J call TRBJ1-1; the match to TRBD1 covers 9 bases. The CDR3 runs 16 residues. Trimming cost V 4 bases and J 0 bases; bases outside gene matches: 6. CDR1 is MNHNS and CDR2 is SASEGT in the germline V gene. The CDR3 loop is CASSGQQGAMNTEAFF. The CDR3 DNA reads as TGTGCCAGCAGTGGGCAACAGGGGGCCATGAACACTGAAGCTTTCTTT.

The rearrangement links TRBV7-9 to TRBJ1-2; the D gene is possibly TRBD1 (5 bases). Germline CDR1 and CDR2: SEHNR and FQNEAQ (reference sequence). The CDR3 loop spans 13 amino acids. Trimming cost V 5 bases and J 9 bases, with 16 bases left between them. DNA for the CDR3: TGTGCCAGCAGCCTACTTGACAGTTCGAGCTACACCTTC. This gives the protein CASSLLDSSSYTF.

The V and J genes are TRBV19 and TRBJ2-3; the D gene is possibly TRBD2 (6 bases). V was clipped by 6 bases and J by 2 bases, with 15 bases between them. The CDR3 contains 15 residues. Germline assignment: CDR1 LNHDA and CDR2 SQIVND (reference sequence). The CDR3 reads CASRLLAQDTDTQYF. The CDR3, as DNA: TGTGCCAGTAGACTACTAGCTCAGGACACAGATACGCAGTATTTT.

The chain employs TRBV7-9 and TRBJ2-3, with TRBD1 matching 7 bases. Germline values: CDR1 SEHNR, CDR2 FQNEAQ (reference sequence). The trim removed 3 bases at V and 1 base at J, leaving 4 bases unmatched. The CDR3 runs 15 residues. The CDR3 reads CASSFRDRRTDTQYF. CDR3 sequence (DNA): TGTGCCAGCAGCTTCCGGGACAGACGCACAGATACGCAGTATTTT.

This clone was seen a handful of times. The rearrangement joins TRBV7-9 to TRBJ2-2; TRBD2 is a possible D gene (6 bases). From germline, CDR1 is SEHNR and CDR2 FQNEAQ (reference sequence). The length of the CDR3 is 15 residues. V was trimmed by 6 bases and J by 6 bases, leaving 17 bases between them. CDR3: CASREEGGGAGELFF. As DNA, the CDR3 is TGTGCCAGCAGAGAGGAGGGAGGAGGCGCCGGGGAGCTGTTTTTT.

A few counts support this clone. The chain carries TRBV2 and TRBJ2-5; D is possibly TRBD1 (6 bases). Germline V gene lookup returns CDR1 SNHLY and CDR2 FYNNEI. CDR3 length: 16 amino acids. Trimming cost V 1 base and J 0 bases, with 12 bases left between them. As DNA, the CDR3 is TGTGCCAGCAGTGAAGGAAATACAGGGTACCAAGAGACCCAGTACTTC. Translated, it gives CASSEGNTGYQETQYF.

The chain joins TRBV7-9 to TRBJ2-6, with TRBD1 as a possible D gene (7 bases). Trimming left V 0 bases short and J 1 base short, with 16 bases between. Per the germline V gene, CDR1 is SEHNR and CDR2 is FQNEAQ (reference sequence). The CDR3 loop spans 19 amino acids. CDR3 loop: CASSLALGGGVSGANVLTF. CDR3 bases: TGTGCCAGCAGCTTAGCGCTTGGAGGGGGCGTTTCTGGGGCCAACGTCCTGACTTTC.

The rearrangement links TRBV28 to TRBJ2-3, with TRBD2 matching over 15 bases. V lost 2 bases to trimming and J lost 0 bases; unmatched junction nucleotides: 3. CDR1 and CDR2 from the germline V gene are MDHEN and SYDVKM. This CDR3 spans 18 amino acids. This chain's CDR3 is CASSLGTSGGSSTDTQYF. In nucleotides, the CDR3 is TGTGCCAGCAGTTTAGGGACTAGCGGGGGGAGTAGCACAGATACGCAGTATTTT.

There are a few counts of this clone. As DNA, the CDR3 is TGCGCCAGCAGCTTTGGTACAGGGGCCCAAATGCTACCGTACCAAGAGACCCAGTACTTC. Translated, it gives CASSFGTGAQMLPYQETQYF. The genes are TRBV5-1 and TRBJ2-5; 7 bases fit TRBD1. V lost 2 bases to trimming and J lost 0 bases; unmatched junction nucleotides: 19. Looked up from germline, CDR1 is SGHRS and CDR2 is YFSETQ. The CDR3 is 20 residues long.

In its sample, this clone was seen a few times. This CDR3 reads CASSLGQGRNEQYF. The CDR3 DNA reads TGCGCCAGCAGCTTGGGGCAGGGTCGGAACGAGCAGTACTTC. The rearrangement uses TRBV5-1 and TRBJ2-7, with D possibly TRBD1 on 5 matching bases. V was shortened by 0 bases and J by 5 bases, with 12 bases between the two germline ends. The CDR3 extends over 14 amino acids. Germline V gene sequence: CDR1 SGHRS, CDR2 YFSETQ.

J is TRBJ2-2 and V is TRBV2, with 9 bases that match TRBD2. V was pared by 5 bases and J by 2 bases, with 3 bases of the junction left unmatched. CDR3 length: 15 residues. The germline gives CDR1 SNHLY, CDR2 FYNNEI. CDR3 amino acids: CASSSGTSNTGELFF. In DNA form, the CDR3 reads TGTGCCAGCAGTTCCGGGACTAGCAACACCGGGGAGCTGTTTTTT.

This clone was detected a few times. The chain couples TRBV2 to TRBJ2-2, with D unclear. CDR1 is SNHLY, CDR2 FYNNEI, per germline. Trimming stripped 8 bases from V and 3 bases from J, with 7 bases between. The CDR3 has 12 residues. CDR3 loop: CASRTDTGELFF. The DNA of the CDR3 is TGTGCCAGCCGTACTGACACCGGGGAGCTGTTTTTT. The whole variable domain, remainder taken from reference TRBV2 and TRBJ2-2, is EPEVTQTPSHQVTQMGQEVILRCVPISNHLYFYWYRQILGQKVEFLVSFYNNEISEKSEIFDDQFSVERPDGSNFTLKIRSTKLEDSAMYFCASRTDTGELFFGEGSRLTVL.